The clone carrying this TCR beta chain was counted many times. Its antigen is as yet unknown. V lost 3 bases and J lost 8; bases outside the gene matches: 8. This CDR3 contains 15 residues. The germline CDR1 and CDR2 sequences are SGHRS and YFSETQ. These data originate in a study of T-cell reconstitution after alpha-beta-depleted transplantation in children. TCRbeta library preparation incorporated unique molecular identifiers. TCRdb used MiXCR to reprocess the PCR reads, holding one entry per CDR3 protein. The sample records roughly 500,000 distinct CDR3 sequences, over 9.5% being singletons. Study-wide results and limits: After one year, T-cell counts and TCRbeta diversity mostly came from new T cells. Reports say that about two months after transplant, the alpha-beta T cells came out of several hundred graft clones that had expanded.

The input for sequencing was PBMCs, taken before TCRalphabeta/CD19-depleted stem cell transplant. This rearrangement joins TRBV5-1 to TRBJ2-1; TRBD1 matches 10 bases. The clonotype originates from a child aged 2 to 10 with inherited bone marrow failure, due to receive a stem cell transplant. The CDR3 nucleotides are TGCGCCAGCAGCTCTGGTTATGGGACAGGGGATGAGCAGTTCTTC. Encoded protein: CASSSGYGTGDEQFF.